The next 22 T cell receptor beta chains were all read from a single sample in a study of shared clonotypes between healthy human individuals. Sequencing was performed with immunoSEQ multiplex PCR; in TCRdb, only in-frame clones are kept and a portion is missing. The sample lists over a million clones, around 98% occurring once. Sequencing used naive CD4+ T cells sorted from blood. The subset here: CD45RA+ positively selected. These receptor sequences come from a young man in good health.

The chain carries TRBV19 and TRBJ2-3, with 11 bases lining up with TRBD2. The CDR3 consists of 15 residues. CDR1 and CDR2 from the germline V gene are LNHDA and SQIVND (reference sequence). V shed 6 bases and J 4 bases; nucleotides not matched to a gene: 6. CDR3 sequence: CASRPLAGAADTQYF. The CDR3 DNA follows: TGTGCCAGTAGACCACTAGCGGGAGCGGCAGATACGCAGTATTTT.

The CDR3 here is CASSSMNPNEKLFF. CDR3 coding DNA: TGCGCCAGCAGCTCGATGAACCCTAATGAAAAACTGTTTTTT. The rearrangement links TRBV5-1 to TRBJ1-4, with D unresolved. Trimming stripped 3 bases from V and 3 bases from J, with 9 bases between. CDR1 and CDR2 from the germline V gene are SGHRS and YFSETQ. CDR3 length equals 14 residues.

This sequence joins TRBV9 and TRBJ2-7; D is unclear. V lost 0 bases to trimming and J lost 2 bases, with 15 bases between them. This CDR3 is built from 16 residues. CDR1 and CDR2 (germline): SGDLS, YYNGEE. The CDR3 is CASSVVGTAPTYEQYF. CDR3 bases: TGTGCCAGCAGCGTAGTCGGAACAGCGCCTACCTACGAGCAGTACTTC.

This chain links TRBV28 with TRBJ1-5, with a weak D call TRBD1 (6 bases). The V gene lost 5 bases and the J gene lost 6 bases, with 14 bases spanning the gap. Germline-derived CDR1 and CDR2 are MDHEN and SYDVKM. This CDR3 is built from 14 residues. This CDR3 is CASSPSTGFQPQHF. For the CDR3, the DNA is TGTGCCAGCAGTCCCTCGACAGGATTTCAGCCCCAGCATTTT.

The count of this clone is one. CDR3 DNA: TGTGCCAGCAGTGACTCAAAGACGGTCGCGCAGTTCTTC. Translated, it gives CASSDSKTVAQFF. The gene calls are TRBV6-4 and TRBJ2-1; no definite D call. The CDR3 spans 13 residues. The V gene lost 0 bases and the J gene lost 12 bases, with 12 bases spanning the gap. Germline-derived CDR1 and CDR2 are MRHNA and SNTAGT.

The chain recombines TRBV7-9 with TRBJ1-1; 9 bases agree with TRBD1. This CDR3 is built from 16 residues. Germline loops: CDR1 SEHNR, CDR2 FQNEAQ (reference sequence). V dropped 2 bases and J dropped 1; count of bases not matched to a gene: 5. The CDR3 nucleotides read TGTGCCAGCAGCTTATCAGGGACAGGGAAGAACACTGAAGCTTTCTTT. Translated: CASSLSGTGKNTEAFF.

This clone showed up just once. Other DNA sequences of this sample code for an identical CDR3. The chain couples TRBV7-2 to TRBJ2-1, with D uncertain. This CDR3 is built from 12 residues. V lost 3 bases to trimming and J lost 4 bases, with 4 bases between them. The V gene's germline CDR1 is SGHTA and CDR2 FQGNSA. The chain's CDR3 is CASSFGYNEQFF. CDR3 in DNA: TGTGCCAGCAGCTTTGGGTACAATGAGCAGTTCTTC.

The chain employs TRBV9 and TRBJ2-1; the D gene is possibly TRBD2 (5 bases). Per germline, CDR1 SGDLS and CDR2 YYNGEE. The V and J ends lost 0 bases and 9 bases respectively, with 10 bases between them. The length of the CDR3 is 13 residues. The DNA for the CDR3 is TGTGCCAGCAGCGTAGTGCTAGCCGGTGAGCAGTTCTTC. It specifies CASSVVLAGEQFF.

The V gene is TRBV10-1, the J gene TRBJ2-3; no clear D. V was trimmed by 6 bases and J by 2 bases, leaving 6 bases between them. Germline V gene lookup returns CDR1 WNHNN and CDR2 SYGVQD (reference sequence). This CDR3 has 12 residues. The CDR3 loop is CASSGVTDTQYF. The CDR3 nucleotides are TGCGCCAGCAGCGGAGTCACAGATACGCAGTATTTT.

The chain joins TRBV11-2 to TRBJ2-7; D is ambiguous. Per the germline V gene, CDR1 is SGHAT and CDR2 is FQNNGV. Trimming removed 5 bases at V and 0 bases at J, with 5 bases between. The length of the CDR3 is 12 residues. In DNA form, the CDR3 reads TGTGCCAGCAGCGTCATCTCCTACGAGCAGTACTTC. Encoded protein: CASSVISYEQYF.

V usage is TRBV28 and J usage is TRBJ2-7; D remains ambiguous. The V end was cut by 4 bases, the J end by 6 bases, with 19 bases between. The germline V gene encodes CDR1 MDHEN and CDR2 SYDVKM. There are 15 residues in the CDR3. The CDR3 loop is CASSSTLDLKGEQYF. The CDR3 DNA reads as TGTGCCAGCAGTTCCACCTTAGACTTGAAGGGCGAGCAGTACTTC.

The J gene is TRBJ2-1, the V gene TRBV29-1; 16 nucleotides line up with TRBD2. Germline lookup yields CDR1 SQVTM and CDR2 ANQGSEA. CDR3 length equals 18 residues. J gave up 3 bases and V 4 bases, and 9 bases lay outside the gene matches. In nucleotides, the CDR3 is TGCAGCGTTGGCGCGGGACTAGCGGGAGGGCCCATCTACAATGAGCAGTTCTTC. It is translated as CSVGAGLAGGPIYNEQFF.

This clone was seen only a few times. This chain connects TRBV6-5 to TRBJ2-7, with 9 bases matching TRBD2. V was clipped by 8 bases and J by 0 bases; unmatched bases: 2. Germline loops: CDR1 MNHEY, CDR2 SVGAGI. The CDR3 loop spans 13 amino acids. The CDR3 spells CASQAGGSYEQYF. CDR3 DNA sequence: TGTGCCAGCCAAGCGGGAGGCTCCTACGAGCAGTACTTC.

This clone was seen only a few times. The rearrangement joins TRBV29-1 to TRBJ1-1; D is undetermined. CDR1 and CDR2 from the germline V gene are SQVTM and ANQGSEA. This CDR3 has 13 amino acids. Trimming left V 5 bases short and J 0 bases short, with 10 bases between. DNA for the CDR3: TGCAGCGTTCTTAGAGGGCTGAACACTGAAGCTTTCTTT. Translation gives CSVLRGLNTEAFF.

V is TRBV25-1 and J is TRBJ1-5, with 11 bases fitting TRBD1. The CDR3 loop spans 16 amino acids. J was trimmed by 2 bases and V by 6 bases; bases with no gene match: 6. The V gene's germline CDR1 is MGHDK and CDR2 SYGVNS. CDR3 nucleotides: TGTGCCAGCAGAGGACAGGGGGCTTCGGGCAATCAGCCCCAGCATTTT. It specifies CASRGQGASGNQPQHF.

The rearrangement links TRBV6-5 to TRBJ2-7; D is unresolved. The CDR3 is 13 amino acids. Germline lookup yields CDR1 MNHEY and CDR2 SVGAGI. The germline V and J ends were trimmed by 6 bases and 3 bases, with 12 bases remaining between them. The CDR3 sequence is CASSKAGIYEQYF. CDR3 bases: TGTGCCAGCAGCAAAGCTGGAATCTACGAGCAGTACTTC.

The rearrangement links TRBV10-3 to TRBJ1-3; D not certain. The germline V gene encodes CDR1 ENHRY and CDR2 SYGVKD. The V and J ends lost 2 bases and 1 base respectively, with 12 bases between them. CDR3 length: 16 amino acids. The CDR3 loop is CAISEEALGSGNTIYF. CDR3 nucleotides: TGTGCCATCAGTGAGGAGGCATTAGGGTCTGGAAACACCATATATTTT.

This clone came up once. The chain couples TRBV6-1 to TRBJ2-1, with D unclear. The V end lost 4 bases, the J end lost 2 bases, and 9 bases lay between the germline ends. This CDR3 region has 14 residues. From germline, CDR1 is MNHNS and CDR2 SASEGT. The CDR3 coding sequence is TGTGCCAGCAGTGTTACACGACCCTACAATGAGCAGTTCTTC. Amino acids: CASSVTRPYNEQFF.

As for this clone: This sample also contains other DNA sequences that code for the same CDR3. The V gene is TRBV5-1, the J gene TRBJ2-7; 7 bases map to TRBD1. This CDR3 spans 13 amino acids. The V segment lost 3 bases and the J segment 2 bases; nucleotides outside the gene matches: 2. Germline CDR1 is SGHRS and CDR2 is YFSETQ. CDR3 in amino acids: CASSSQGTYEQYF. In DNA form, the CDR3 reads TGCGCCAGCAGCTCACAGGGGACCTACGAGCAGTACTTC.

The rearrangement links TRBV5-1 to TRBJ1-4, with 7 bases that match TRBD1. The junction had 5 bases not matched to a gene; V was cut back by 1 base and J by 5 bases. Germline V gene data show CDR1 as SGHRS and CDR2 as YFSETQ. The length of the CDR3 is 15 residues. The CDR3 DNA sequence: TGCGCCAGCAGCTTGACGGACAGGCAAAATGAAAAACTGTTTTTT. This encodes CASSLTDRQNEKLFF.

The genes are TRBV29-1 and TRBJ1-1, with D perhaps matching TRBD1 (6 bases). Germline CDR1 is SQVTM and CDR2 is ANQGSEA. The ends were cut back, 6 bases at V and 5 bases at J, with 13 bases in the middle. The CDR3 has 12 amino acids. The CDR3 sequence is CSVTRGGTEAFF. The CDR3 DNA reads as TGCAGCGTCACTAGGGGGGGGACTGAAGCTTTCTTT.

V usage is TRBV11-2 and J usage is TRBJ2-7, with D possibly being TRBD2 (5 bases). Trimming took 5 bases from V and 3 from J, leaving 8 bases between them. CDR1 and CDR2 (germline): SGHAT, FQNNGV. This CDR3 region has 12 residues. The CDR3: CASSVRDYEQYF. The CDR3 DNA follows: TGTGCCAGCAGCGTCCGGGACTACGAGCAGTACTTC.